The 2 T cell receptor beta chains below all came from one sample that was sequenced in a study of cytomegalovirus exposure and HLA in healthy donors (dated by TCRdb to about 2017). To prepare the library, the immunoSEQ multiplex PCR assay was applied. For the multiplex PCR, a mixture combining 60 forward primers for TCR Vbeta segments and 13 reverse primers for TCR Jbeta segments was used. TCRdb holds this immuneACCESS table with in-frame rearrangements only. Some clones are missing; in checked studies, unresolved V genes explain under half, and the rest has no known cause. Recorded for this sample are roughly 93,000 clones; about 80% of them occurred a single time. 0.57% of the sample is taken by the ten largest. The sample was PBMCs. The source is a man under 40 in good health and CMV-seronegative.

In its sample, this clone was seen a few times. The J gene is TRBJ2-1, the V gene TRBV2, with TRBD1 matching 8 bases. The germline CDR1 and CDR2 sequences are SNHLY and FYNNEI. V gave up 6 bases and J gave up 8 bases; unmatched junction bases: 9. The CDR3 totals 14 residues. The CDR3 DNA reads as TGTGCCAGCAGGTTACAGGACAGGGTCCATGAGCAGTTCTTC. Protein: CASRLQDRVHEQFF.

The rearrangement joins TRBV5-1 to TRBJ2-5, with 9 positions matching TRBD2. The V gene's germline CDR1 is SGHRS and CDR2 YFSETQ. The J segment lost 2 bases and the V segment lost 4 bases, leaving 6 bases of the junction unmatched. The CDR3 sequence is 15 residues long. The CDR3 nucleotides are TGCGCCAGCAGCGTAATCAGCGGGGGGCAAGAGACCCAGTACTTC. Its protein is CASSVISGGQETQYF.